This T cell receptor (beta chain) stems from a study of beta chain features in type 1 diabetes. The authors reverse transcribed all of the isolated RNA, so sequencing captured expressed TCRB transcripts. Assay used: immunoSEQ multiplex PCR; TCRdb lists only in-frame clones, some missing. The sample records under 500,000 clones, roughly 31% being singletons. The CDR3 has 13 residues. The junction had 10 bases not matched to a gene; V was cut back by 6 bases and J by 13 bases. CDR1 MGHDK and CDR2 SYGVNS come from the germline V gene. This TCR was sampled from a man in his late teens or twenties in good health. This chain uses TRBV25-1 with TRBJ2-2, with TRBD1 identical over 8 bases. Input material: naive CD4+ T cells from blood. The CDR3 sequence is CASRGTGDWRLFF. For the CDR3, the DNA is TGTGCCAGCAGGGGGACAGGCGACTGGAGGCTGTTTTTT.